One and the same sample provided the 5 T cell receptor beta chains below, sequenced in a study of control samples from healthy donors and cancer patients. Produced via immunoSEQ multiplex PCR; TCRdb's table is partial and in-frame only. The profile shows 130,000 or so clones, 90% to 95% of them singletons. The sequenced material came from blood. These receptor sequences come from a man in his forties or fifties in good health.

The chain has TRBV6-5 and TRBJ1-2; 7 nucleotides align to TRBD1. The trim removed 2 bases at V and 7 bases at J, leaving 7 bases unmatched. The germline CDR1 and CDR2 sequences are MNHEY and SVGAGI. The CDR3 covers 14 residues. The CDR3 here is CASSYVGQRAGYTF. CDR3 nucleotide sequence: TGTGCCAGCAGTTACGTGGGACAGAGAGCTGGCTACACCTTC.

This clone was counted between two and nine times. The CDR3 region has the DNA TGTGCCAGCAGCTGGGGAGTAGTTGAAGCTTTCTTT. It specifies CASSWGVVEAFF. The V gene is TRBV5-8, the J gene TRBJ1-1; D is ambiguous. V was clipped by 3 bases and J by 7 bases, with 10 bases between them. CDR1 is SGHTS, CDR2 YDEGEE, per germline. The CDR3 spans 12 residues. The full variable domain, completed using reference TRBV5-8 and TRBJ1-1, is EAGVTQSPTHLIKTRGQQATLRCSPISGHTSVYWYQQALGLGLQFLLWYDEGEERNRGNFPPRFSGRQFPNYSSELNVNALELEDSALYLCASSWGVVEAFFGQGTRLTVV.

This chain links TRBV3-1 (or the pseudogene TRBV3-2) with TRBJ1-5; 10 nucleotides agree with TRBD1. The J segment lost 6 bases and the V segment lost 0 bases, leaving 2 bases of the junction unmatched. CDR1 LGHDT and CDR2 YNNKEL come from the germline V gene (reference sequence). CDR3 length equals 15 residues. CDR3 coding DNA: TGTGCCAGCAGCCAAGAGGGGACAGGGGCTCAGCCCCAGCATTTT. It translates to CASSQEGTGAQPQHF.

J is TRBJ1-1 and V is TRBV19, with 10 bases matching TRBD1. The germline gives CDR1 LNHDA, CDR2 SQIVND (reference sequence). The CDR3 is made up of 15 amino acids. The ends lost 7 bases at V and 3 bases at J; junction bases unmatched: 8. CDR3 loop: CASIDRGREDTEAFF. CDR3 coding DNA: TGTGCCAGTATTGACAGGGGGCGAGAGGACACTGAAGCTTTCTTT. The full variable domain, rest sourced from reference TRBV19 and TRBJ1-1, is DGGITQSPKYLFRKEGQNVTLSCEQNLNHDAMYWYRQDPGQGLRLIYYSQIVNDFQKGDIAEGYSVSREKKESFPLTVTSAQKNPTAFYLCASIDRGREDTEAFFGQGTRLTVV.

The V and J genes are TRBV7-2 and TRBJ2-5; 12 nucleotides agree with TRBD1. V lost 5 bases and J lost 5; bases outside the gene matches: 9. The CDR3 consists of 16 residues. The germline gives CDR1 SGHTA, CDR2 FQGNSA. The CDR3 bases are TGTGCCAGCAGCGCACCGGGACAGGGGGCGATGGAGACCCAGTACTTC. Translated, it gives CASSAPGQGAMETQYF.